One sample yielded the 16 T cell receptor beta chains listed below, sequenced in a study of CD8+ T cells in alopecia areata. The treatment was: oral pan-JAK inhibitor, 5-10 mg twice daily. Extracted RNA was reverse transcribed, and the resulting cDNA served as sequencing template. Sequenced by immunoSEQ multiplex PCR; TCRdb stores in-frame clones only, minus some. The sample holds 200,000 to 250,000 clones, around three fifths seen once. The sample was CD4+ T cells sorted from blood, taken at week 4, from a patient treated with tofacitinib. Receptors were obtained from a human donor with alopecia areata.

J is TRBJ2-6 and V is TRBV19; 8 bases are a match to TRBD1. CDR1 LNHDA and CDR2 SQIVND come from the germline V gene (reference sequence). The ends lost 5 bases at V and 4 bases at J; junction bases unmatched: 7. This CDR3 contains 16 residues. The CDR3 reads CASSGSRGPGANVLTF. The CDR3 DNA follows: TGTGCCAGTAGTGGGTCCAGGGGGCCCGGGGCCAACGTCCTGACTTTC.

The V call is TRBV4-1, the J call TRBJ1-4; D not resolved. The length of the CDR3 is 15 residues. Germline values: CDR1 MGHRA, CDR2 YSYEKL. V lost 4 bases and J 0 bases, leaving 9 bases between the germline ends. CDR3 residues: CASSLALATNEKLFF. Here the CDR3 DNA reads TGCGCCAGCAGCCTAGCCCTCGCAACTAATGAAAAACTGTTTTTT.

This clone was observed once. The chain links TRBV10-3 to TRBJ2-7, with D perhaps TRBD1 (5 bases). Germline loops: CDR1 ENHRY, CDR2 SYGVKD. CDR3 length equals 12 residues. V dropped 8 bases and J dropped 2 bases, with 10 bases sitting between them. The CDR3 sequence: CAIAPRAYEQYF. The CDR3 nucleotides are TGTGCCATCGCGCCCAGGGCCTACGAGCAGTACTTC.

This clone was counted between two and nine times. The chain couples TRBV7-2 to TRBJ1-5; no firm D call. CDR3 length: 13 amino acids. Germline values: CDR1 SGHTA, CDR2 FQGNSA. V was cut by 5 bases and J by 4 bases, with 9 bases left in between. Here the CDR3 DNA reads TGTGCCAGCAGCCCCGGGATTAATCAGCCCCAGCATTTT. Residues: CASSPGINQPQHF.

The chain joins TRBV6-5 to TRBJ2-4, with TRBD1 matching 12 bases. The CDR3 runs to 13 residues. Trimming removed 10 bases from V and 5 bases from J; junction bases left unmatched: 3. CDR1 is MNHEY and CDR2 is SVGAGI in the germline V gene. The CDR3 region is CATGQGAENIQYF. DNA for the CDR3: TGTGCCACGGGACAGGGGGCGGAAAACATTCAGTACTTC.

The chain employs TRBV7-2 and TRBJ2-3; the D gene is possibly TRBD2 (5 bases). Germline CDR1 reads SGHTA; CDR2 reads FQGNSA. The CDR3 is 12 residues long. V lost 3 bases and J 8 bases, leaving 9 bases between the germline ends. The CDR3 DNA sequence: TGTGCCAGCAGCTTGTTCGAGGGTACGCAGTATTTT. Amino acids: CASSLFEGTQYF. The full variable domain, completed using reference TRBV7-2 and TRBJ2-3, is GAGVSQSPSNKVTEKGKDVELRCDPISGHTALYWYRQSLGQGLEFLIYFQGNSAPDKSGLPSDRFSAERTGGSVSTLTIQRTQQEDSAVYLCASSLFEGTQYFGPGTRLTVL.

The V gene is TRBV30, the J gene TRBJ1-5; D not certain. This CDR3 is 13 amino acids long. The V end was cut by 2 bases, the J end by 4 bases, with 9 bases between. Per germline, CDR1 GTSNPN and CDR2 SVGIG (reference sequence). CDR3 coding DNA: TGTGCCTGGAGTCCGACCCTAAATCAGCCCCAGCATTTT. Protein: CAWSPTLNQPQHF.

The chain recombines TRBV30 with TRBJ1-6, with unresolved D. The CDR3 contains 13 residues. Germline V lookup: CDR1 GTSNPN, CDR2 SVGIG (reference sequence). The V end was cut by 4 bases, the J end by 7 bases, with 11 bases between. The CDR3, as DNA: TGTGCCTGGACAGCCCTGGCCAATTCACCCCTCCACTTT. Amino acid sequence: CAWTALANSPLHF.

This clone occurred a few times. The V gene is TRBV5-4, the J gene TRBJ2-5; 10 bases match TRBD1. The CDR3 totals 15 residues. V was clipped by 4 bases and J by 4 bases; unmatched bases: 7. Germline CDR1 and CDR2: SGHNT and YYREEE (reference sequence). This CDR3 is CASSRDRGRVETQYF. CDR3 coding DNA: TGTGCCAGCAGCCGTGACAGGGGGCGGGTAGAGACCCAGTACTTC.

The chain recombines TRBV4-1 with TRBJ1-5, with D possibly matching TRBD1 (6 bases). Germline V gives CDR1 MGHRA, CDR2 YSYEKL. This CDR3 contains 15 residues. Trimming removed 8 bases from V and 3 bases from J, with 17 bases in between. CDR3 sequence: CASGRVGGNNQPQHF. In DNA form, the CDR3 reads TGCGCCAGCGGGAGGGTCGGGGGCAACAATCAGCCCCAGCATTTT.

The chain joins TRBV29-1 to TRBJ2-6, with D maybe TRBD1 (6 bases). Per the germline V gene, CDR1 is SQVTM and CDR2 is ANQGSEA. This CDR3 is built from 17 residues. Between the trimmed V and J ends, which lost 4 bases and 4 bases, there was a span of 20 bases. CDR3 region: CSVAGEGGRGGANVLTF. The CDR3 nucleotides read TGCAGCGTTGCCGGGGAAGGGGGTCGTGGGGGGGCCAACGTCCTGACTTTC.

The chain employs TRBV5-6 and TRBJ1-1, with 8 bases that match TRBD1. V lost 3 bases, J lost 1 base, and 8 bases stayed unmatched. The CDR3 covers 16 residues. Germline loops: CDR1 SGHDT, CDR2 YYEEEE. The CDR3 is CASSYVDRAPNTEAFF. DNA for the CDR3: TGTGCCAGCAGCTACGTGGACAGGGCCCCGAACACTGAAGCTTTCTTT. Looking up the rest from reference TRBV5-6 and TRBJ1-1 gives the full variable domain: DAGVTQSPTHLIKTRGQQVTLRCSPKSGHDTVSWYQQALGQGPQFIFQYYEEEERQRGNFPDRFSGHQFPNYSSELNVNALLLGDSALYLCASSYVDRAPNTEAFFGQGTRLTVV.

The CDR3 region has the DNA TGTGCCAGTAGTAACCGACAGAGCGGTGGCTACACCTTC. This codes for CASSNRQSGGYTF. The chain has TRBV19 and TRBJ1-2, with D perhaps TRBD1 (5 bases). Germline lookup yields CDR1 LNHDA and CDR2 SQIVND (reference sequence). Trimming removed 4 bases at V and 7 bases at J, with 13 bases between. The CDR3 length is 13 residues. Variable domain in full (rest from reference TRBV19 and TRBJ1-2): DGGITQSPKYLFRKEGQNVTLSCEQNLNHDAMYWYRQDPGQGLRLIYYSQIVNDFQKGDIAEGYSVSREKKESFPLTVTSAQKNPTAFYLCASSNRQSGGYTFGSGTRLTVV.

This clone has a handful of counts. The genes are TRBV18 and TRBJ2-7, with 8 bases aligning to TRBD2. Germline V CDR1 and CDR2: KGHSH, LQKENI. V shed 6 bases and J 4 bases; nucleotides not matched to a gene: 5. The CDR3 has 13 residues. The CDR3 nucleotides read TGTGCCAGCTCCCCGGGAGGGAATTACGAGCAGTACTTC. This gives the protein CASSPGGNYEQYF.

The chain joins TRBV4-3 to TRBJ2-5; 9 bases line up with TRBD1. CDR3 length: 15 amino acids. Losses at the gene ends were 5 bases for V and 4 bases for J; bases not matched to a gene: 8. Germline V gives CDR1 LGHNA, CDR2 YSLEER. CDR3: CASSLTGGVGETQYF. The CDR3 DNA follows: TGCGCCAGCAGCTTGACAGGGGGGGTTGGAGAGACCCAGTACTTC.

J is TRBJ2-3 and V is TRBV6-5; TRBD2 might be the D (5 bases). V was pared by 6 bases and J by 4 bases, with 11 bases between. This CDR3 is 13 amino acids long. Germline-derived CDR1 and CDR2 are MNHEY and SVGAGI. DNA for the CDR3: TGTGCCAGCAGCCTGGACTCCGCAGATACGCAGTATTTT. Amino acids: CASSLDSADTQYF.